This T cell receptor (beta chain) was documented in a study of blood T cell repertoires in COVID-19. It was during active infection that Seattle patients were enrolled and then longitudinally followed. The germline V gene has CDR1 LGHDT and CDR2 YNNKEL (reference sequence). This CDR3 contains 19 residues. Losses at the gene ends were 5 bases for V and 7 bases for J; bases not matched to a gene: 21. Assay used: immunoSEQ multiplex PCR; TCRdb lists only in-frame clones, some missing. The sample consists of about 250,000 clones, around nine tenths of them appearing once. This receptor was taken from a man under 40 with COVID-19, enrolled during active disease. The V call is TRBV3-1 (or the pseudogene TRBV3-2), the J call TRBJ2-1; 9 bases align to TRBD1. The specimen sequenced was peripheral blood. The CDR3 DNA is TGTGCCAGCAGCAACCCGGGACAGGGTCTTTGGCCGGCCGGGAATGAGCAGTTCTTC. It encodes CASSNPGQGLWPAGNEQFF.